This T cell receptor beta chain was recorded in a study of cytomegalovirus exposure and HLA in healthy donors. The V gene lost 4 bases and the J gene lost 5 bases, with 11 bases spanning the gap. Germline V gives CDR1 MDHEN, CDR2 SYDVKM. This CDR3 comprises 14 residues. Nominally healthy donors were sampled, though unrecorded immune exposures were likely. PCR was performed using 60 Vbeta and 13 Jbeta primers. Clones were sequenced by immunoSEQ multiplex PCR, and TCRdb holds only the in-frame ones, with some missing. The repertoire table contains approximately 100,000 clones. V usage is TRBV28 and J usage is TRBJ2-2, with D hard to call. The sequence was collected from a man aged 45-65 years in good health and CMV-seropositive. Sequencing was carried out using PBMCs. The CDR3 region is CASSSGTLTGELFF. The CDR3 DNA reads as TGTGCCAGCAGTTCTGGCACCCTGACCGGGGAGCTGTTTTTT.